One and the same sample provided the 18 T cell receptor beta chains below, sequenced in a study of T cell responses to AZD1222 COVID-19 vaccine. The assay was immunoSEQ multiplex PCR, and TCRdb's table has in-frame clones only and misses some. The sample has around 89,000 clones, 70% to 90% seen once; the top ten hold about 5.5%. The source material was peripheral blood, sampled 28 days after the second AZD1222 dose. All receptors derive from an adult who received the AZD1222 COVID-19 vaccine.

This rearrangement joins TRBV6-5 to TRBJ1-6; D is possibly TRBD1 (5 bases). V was shortened by 7 bases and J by 12 bases, with 22 bases between the two germline ends. The germline CDR1 and CDR2 sequences are MNHEY and SVGAGI. The CDR3 runs 15 residues. In nucleotides, the CDR3 is TGTGCCAGCATTCAGGGCGGAGTACAGGTTCAACCCCTCCACTTT. Amino acids: CASIQGGVQVQPLHF.

The V and J genes are TRBV3-1 (or the pseudogene TRBV3-2) and TRBJ2-7; 11 nucleotides align to TRBD1. V lost 4 bases, J lost 6 bases, and 8 bases stayed unmatched. Per the germline V gene, CDR1 is LGHDT and CDR2 is YNNKEL (reference sequence). This CDR3 is built from 15 residues. Here the CDR3 DNA reads TGTGCCAGCAGCCGTAGGACAGGGGGCTTCGGCGAGCAGTACTTC. Translating it yields CASSRRTGGFGEQYF.

The V gene is TRBV4-1, the J gene TRBJ1-1; tentative D call: TRBD1 (6 bases). The germline V and J ends were trimmed by 4 bases and 6 bases, with 15 bases remaining between them. Germline V CDR1 and CDR2: MGHRA, YSYEKL. This CDR3 has 14 residues. The CDR3 DNA reads as TGCGCCAGCAGCCTCTTCAGGGGACCGGCTGAAGCTTTCTTT. Amino acids: CASSLFRGPAEAFF.

This clone was recorded once. The rearrangement joins TRBV7-9 to TRBJ1-2; D might be TRBD1 (6 bases). Trimming stripped 0 bases from V and 6 bases from J, with 14 bases between. The length of the CDR3 is 15 residues. Germline CDR1 is SEHNR and CDR2 is FQNEAQ (reference sequence). The CDR3 sequence: CASSLAPDRNDGYTF. In DNA, the CDR3 is TGTGCCAGCAGCTTAGCCCCTGACAGGAATGATGGCTACACCTTC.

Note on this clone: This CDR3 is also generated by other DNA sequences in the sample. The chain combines TRBV7-8 with TRBJ1-1; 7 bases line up with TRBD1. Trimming took 0 bases from V and 5 from J; bases not matched to a gene: 3. CDR1 SGHVS and CDR2 FQNEAQ come from the germline V gene. The CDR3 spans 14 residues. In nucleotides, the CDR3 is TGTGCCAGCAGCTTAGCGCAGGGGGGGACTGAAGCTTTCTTT. This translates into CASSLAQGGTEAFF.

The rearrangement links TRBV7-2 to TRBJ2-6; no clear D gene. The germline CDR1 and CDR2 sequences are SGHTA and FQGNSA. V shed 3 bases and J shed 4 bases, with 10 bases lying between them. CDR3 size: 15 residues. The CDR3 sequence is CASSFSSLGANVLTF. CDR3 coding DNA: TGTGCCAGCAGCTTTTCCTCGTTAGGGGCCAACGTCCTGACTTTC.

V and J are TRBV28 and TRBJ1-3; a weak D match, TRBD1 (6 bases). Trimming shortened V by 3 bases and J by 7 bases, and 10 bases separated the two germline ends. CDR1 is MDHEN, CDR2 SYDVKM, per germline. The CDR3 has 13 residues. The CDR3, as DNA: TGTGCCAGCAGTTTGGGGGCGCGGAACACCATATATTTT. This codes for CASSLGARNTIYF. The whole variable domain, filled in from reference TRBV28 and TRBJ1-3, reads DVKVTQSSRYLVKRTGEKVFLECVQDMDHENMFWYRQDPGLGLRLIYFSYDVKMKEKGDIPEGYSVSREKKERFSLILESASTNQTSMYLCASSLGARNTIYFGEGSWLTVV.

The rearrangement joins TRBV6-4 to TRBJ1-6; TRBD1 aligns across 10 bases. Germline-derived CDR1 and CDR2 are MRHNA and SNTAGT. The CDR3 covers 14 residues. J lost 10 bases, V lost 0 bases, and 0 bases had no gene match. CDR3 loop: CASSDSTGGSPLHF. CDR3 nucleotides: TGTGCCAGCAGTGACTCGACAGGGGGCTCACCCCTCCACTTT.

The rearrangement links TRBV2 to TRBJ1-3; TRBD1 matches 7 bases. V lost 8 bases, J lost 0 bases, and 19 bases stayed unmatched. CDR3 length: 19 amino acids. From germline, CDR1 is SNHLY and CDR2 FYNNEI. The CDR3 DNA reads as TGTGCCAGCGGGTGGACCCGGGACAGATTTCTACTCTCTGGAAACACCATATATTTT. As protein: CASGWTRDRFLLSGNTIYF.

This chain links TRBV12-3 or TRBV12-4 with TRBJ1-2; D not resolved. V was clipped by 5 bases and J by 7 bases, with 14 bases between them. CDR3 length: 13 residues. The CDR3 loop reads CASSQILGIGYTF. In DNA form, the CDR3 reads TGTGCCAGCAGTCAAATCTTAGGGATTGGCTACACCTTC.

The chain recombines TRBV3-1 (or the pseudogene TRBV3-2) with TRBJ1-3; 8 nucleotides agree with TRBD1. Trimming at V came to 4 bases and at J to 4 bases, leaving 6 bases not matched to a gene. Germline V CDR1 and CDR2: LGHDT, YNNKEL (reference sequence). The CDR3 is 15 residues long. CDR3 protein: CASSPGQGRGNTIYF. The CDR3 DNA reads as TGTGCCAGCAGCCCCGGACAGGGTCGAGGAAACACCATATATTTT.

V is TRBV7-6 and J is TRBJ1-6; 7 bases are a match to TRBD1. Per germline, CDR1 SGHVS and CDR2 FNYEAQ. J was trimmed by 8 bases and V by 0 bases; bases with no gene match: 10. This CDR3 region has 17 residues. CDR3 bases: TGTGCCAGCAGCTTAGCTCCAGACAGGGTAAGAGATTCACCCCTCCACTTT. Its translation: CASSLAPDRVRDSPLHF. Variable domain in full (rest from reference TRBV7-6 and TRBJ1-6): GAGVSQSPRYKVTKRGQDVALRCDPISGHVSLYWYRQALGQGPEFLTYFNYEAQQDKSGLPNDRFSAERPEGSISTLTIQRTEQRDSAMYRCASSLAPDRVRDSPLHFGNGTRLTVT.

About this clone itself: Germline and junction disagree at one end, which may indicate a read error. The chain combines TRBV15 with TRBJ1-5; 8 bases are a match to TRBD1. This CDR3 region has 15 residues. Germline loops: CDR1 LNHNV, CDR2 YYDKDF (reference sequence). CDR3: CATRNHRGSNRPQHF. The CDR3 region has the DNA TGTGCCACCAGGAACCACAGGGGGAGCAATCGGCCCCAGCATTTT. Variable domain in full (rest from reference TRBV15 and TRBJ1-5): DAMVIQNPRYQVTQFGKPVTLSCSQTLNHNVMYWYQQKSSQAPKLLFHYYDKDFNNEADTPDNFQSRRPNTSFCFLDIRSPGLGDTAMYLCATRNHRGSNRPQHFGDGTRLSIL.

The chain employs TRBV12-3 or TRBV12-4 and TRBJ1-5; a weak D match, TRBD1 (6 bases). The CDR3 totals 13 residues. V lost 5 bases to trimming and J lost 5 bases, with 10 bases between them. CDR3 region: CASSIQGYQPQHF. In DNA, the CDR3 is TGTGCCAGCAGTATACAGGGTTATCAGCCCCAGCATTTT.

The V and J genes are TRBV9 and TRBJ1-3, with 8 positions matching TRBD1. CDR3 length: 16 amino acids. Looked up from germline, CDR1 is SGDLS and CDR2 is YYNGEE. V shed 0 bases, J shed 0 bases, and the junction held 2 bases outside the gene matches. Here the CDR3 reads CASSVAGGGSGNTIYF. The CDR3 DNA is TGTGCCAGCAGCGTAGCAGGGGGCGGCTCTGGAAACACCATATATTTT.

This clone was counted a few times. The chain recombines TRBV2 with TRBJ1-2; the match to TRBD1 covers 9 bases. The germline gives CDR1 SNHLY, CDR2 FYNNEI. The ends lost 6 bases at V and 3 bases at J; junction bases unmatched: 5. The CDR3 extends over 14 amino acids. CDR3 region: CASRQGAGDYGYTF. The CDR3 DNA follows: TGTGCCAGCAGACAGGGGGCTGGGGACTATGGCTACACCTTC.

The chain employs TRBV6-2 or TRBV6-3 and TRBJ2-7; D is perhaps TRBD1 (6 bases). Trimming took off 4 bases at V and 0 bases at J, with 25 bases between the two ends. CDR1 MNHEY and CDR2 SVGEGT come from the germline V gene. This CDR3 region has 19 residues. CDR3 loop: CASSFPWDIGYNFSYEQYF. The CDR3 coding sequence is TGTGCCAGCAGTTTTCCTTGGGACATAGGGTATAATTTCTCCTACGAGCAGTACTTC.

The genes are TRBV19 and TRBJ1-1; 10 bases line up with TRBD1. The CDR3 length is 13 residues. With V trimmed by 6 bases and J by 4 bases, 2 bases remained unmatched. Germline assignment: CDR1 LNHDA and CDR2 SQIVND (reference sequence). CDR3 loop: CASRGTGVTEAFF. The CDR3, as DNA: TGTGCCAGTAGAGGGACAGGGGTCACTGAAGCTTTCTTT. Looking up the rest from reference TRBV19 and TRBJ1-1 gives the full variable domain: DGGITQSPKYLFRKEGQNVTLSCEQNLNHDAMYWYRQDPGQGLRLIYYSQIVNDFQKGDIAEGYSVSREKKESFPLTVTSAQKNPTAFYLCASRGTGVTEAFFGQGTRLTVV.